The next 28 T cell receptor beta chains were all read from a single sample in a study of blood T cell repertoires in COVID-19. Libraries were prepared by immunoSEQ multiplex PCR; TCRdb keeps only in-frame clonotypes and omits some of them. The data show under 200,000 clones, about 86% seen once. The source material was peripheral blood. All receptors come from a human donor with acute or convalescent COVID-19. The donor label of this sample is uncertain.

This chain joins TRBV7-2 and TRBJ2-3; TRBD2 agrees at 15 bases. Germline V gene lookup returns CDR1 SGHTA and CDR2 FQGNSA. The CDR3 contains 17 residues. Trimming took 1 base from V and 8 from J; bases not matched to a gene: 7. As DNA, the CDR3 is TGTGCCAGCAGCTTAGGGACTAGCGGGAGGGCCCAACCTACGCAGTATTTT. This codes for CASSLGTSGRAQPTQYF. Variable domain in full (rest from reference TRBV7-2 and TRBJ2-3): GAGVSQSPSNKVTEKGKDVELRCDPISGHTALYWYRQSLGQGLEFLIYFQGNSAPDKSGLPSDRFSAERTGGSVSTLTIQRTQQEDSAVYLCASSLGTSGRAQPTQYFGPGTRLTVL.

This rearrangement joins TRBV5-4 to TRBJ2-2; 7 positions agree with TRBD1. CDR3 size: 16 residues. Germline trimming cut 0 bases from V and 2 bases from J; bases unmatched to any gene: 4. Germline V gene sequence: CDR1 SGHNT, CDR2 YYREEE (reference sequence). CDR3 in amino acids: CASSLGNRGNTGELFF. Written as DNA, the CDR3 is TGTGCCAGCAGCTTGGGTAACAGGGGAAACACCGGGGAGCTGTTTTTT.

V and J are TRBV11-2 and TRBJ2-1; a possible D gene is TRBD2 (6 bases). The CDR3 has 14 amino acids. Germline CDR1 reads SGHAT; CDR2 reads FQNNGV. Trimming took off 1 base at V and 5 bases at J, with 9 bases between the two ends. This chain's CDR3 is CASSLAGVNNEQFF. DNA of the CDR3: TGTGCCAGCAGCTTAGCGGGGGTAAACAATGAGCAGTTCTTC. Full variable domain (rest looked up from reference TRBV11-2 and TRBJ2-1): EAGVAQSPRYKIIEKRQSVAFWCNPISGHATLYWYQQILGQGPKLLIQFQNNGVVDDSQLPKDRFSAERLKGVDSTLKIQPAKLEDSAVYLCASSLAGVNNEQFFGPGTRLTVL.

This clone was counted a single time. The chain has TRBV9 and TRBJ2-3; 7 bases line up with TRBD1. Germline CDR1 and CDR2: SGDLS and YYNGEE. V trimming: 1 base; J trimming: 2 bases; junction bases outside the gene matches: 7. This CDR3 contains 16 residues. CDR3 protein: CASSVSRDSHTDTQYF. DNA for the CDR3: TGTGCCAGCAGCGTAAGCCGGGACAGCCACACAGATACGCAGTATTTT.

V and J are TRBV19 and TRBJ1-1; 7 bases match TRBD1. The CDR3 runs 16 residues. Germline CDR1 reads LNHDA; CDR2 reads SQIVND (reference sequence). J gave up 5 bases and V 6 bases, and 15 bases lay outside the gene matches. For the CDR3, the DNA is TGTGCCAGTAGCCCTCTCGAACGAGACAGGGTGACTGAAGCTTTCTTT. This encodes CASSPLERDRVTEAFF.

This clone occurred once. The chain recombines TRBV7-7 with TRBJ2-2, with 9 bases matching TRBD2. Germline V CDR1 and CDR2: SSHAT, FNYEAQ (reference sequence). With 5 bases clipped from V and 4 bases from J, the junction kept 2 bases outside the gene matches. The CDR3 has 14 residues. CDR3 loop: CASSTGLATGELFF. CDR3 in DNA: TGTGCCAGCAGCACGGGACTAGCCACCGGGGAGCTGTTTTTT.

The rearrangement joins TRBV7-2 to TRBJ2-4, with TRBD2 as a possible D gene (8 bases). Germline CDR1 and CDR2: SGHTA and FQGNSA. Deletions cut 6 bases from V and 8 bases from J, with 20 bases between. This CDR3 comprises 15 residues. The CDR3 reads CASSPSGGQGDIQYF. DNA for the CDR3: TGTGCCAGCAGTCCCAGCGGGGGCCAGGGGGACATTCAGTACTTC.

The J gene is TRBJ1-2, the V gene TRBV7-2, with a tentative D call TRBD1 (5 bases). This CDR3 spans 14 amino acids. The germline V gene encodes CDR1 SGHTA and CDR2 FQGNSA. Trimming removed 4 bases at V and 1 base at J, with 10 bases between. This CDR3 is CASSYGAVNYGYTF. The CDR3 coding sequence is TGTGCCAGCAGCTATGGGGCAGTTAACTATGGCTACACCTTC.

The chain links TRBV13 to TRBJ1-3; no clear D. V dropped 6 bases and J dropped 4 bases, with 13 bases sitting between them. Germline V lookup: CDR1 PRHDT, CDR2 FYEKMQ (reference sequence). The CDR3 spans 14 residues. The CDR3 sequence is CASRSESMGNTIYF. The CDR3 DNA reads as TGTGCCAGCAGATCAGAATCGATGGGAAACACCATATATTTT.

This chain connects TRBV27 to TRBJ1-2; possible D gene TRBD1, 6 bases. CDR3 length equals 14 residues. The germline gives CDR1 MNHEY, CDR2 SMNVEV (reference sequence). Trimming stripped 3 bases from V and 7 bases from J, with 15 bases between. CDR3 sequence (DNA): TGTGCCAGCAGTTTCGACAGGACTCTAGGTGGCTACACCTTC. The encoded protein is CASSFDRTLGGYTF.

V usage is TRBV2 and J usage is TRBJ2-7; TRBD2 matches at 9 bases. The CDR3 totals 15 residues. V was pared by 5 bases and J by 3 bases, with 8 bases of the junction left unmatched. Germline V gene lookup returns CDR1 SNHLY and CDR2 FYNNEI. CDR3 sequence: CASSLRSGGLYEQYF. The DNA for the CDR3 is TGTGCCAGCAGTCTTCGTAGCGGGGGCCTCTACGAGCAGTACTTC.

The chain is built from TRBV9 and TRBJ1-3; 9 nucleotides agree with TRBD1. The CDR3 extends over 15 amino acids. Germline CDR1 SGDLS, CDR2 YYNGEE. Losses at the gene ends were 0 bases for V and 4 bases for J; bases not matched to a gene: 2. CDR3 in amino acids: CASSVDRGPGNTIYF. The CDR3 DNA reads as TGTGCCAGCAGCGTAGACAGGGGGCCAGGAAACACCATATATTTT.

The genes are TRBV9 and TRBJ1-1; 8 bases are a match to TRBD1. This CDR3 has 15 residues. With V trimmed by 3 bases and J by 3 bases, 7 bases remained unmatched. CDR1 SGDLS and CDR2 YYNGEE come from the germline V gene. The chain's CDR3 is CASSGRQGSDTEAFF. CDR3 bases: TGTGCCAGCAGCGGACGACAGGGGTCAGACACTGAAGCTTTCTTT.

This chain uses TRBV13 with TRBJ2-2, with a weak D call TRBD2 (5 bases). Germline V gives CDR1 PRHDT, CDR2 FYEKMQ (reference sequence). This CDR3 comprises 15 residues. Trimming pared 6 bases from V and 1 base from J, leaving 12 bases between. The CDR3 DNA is TGTGCCAGCAGGTCACTCCGGGAGAACACCGGGGAGCTGTTTTTT. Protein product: CASRSLRENTGELFF.

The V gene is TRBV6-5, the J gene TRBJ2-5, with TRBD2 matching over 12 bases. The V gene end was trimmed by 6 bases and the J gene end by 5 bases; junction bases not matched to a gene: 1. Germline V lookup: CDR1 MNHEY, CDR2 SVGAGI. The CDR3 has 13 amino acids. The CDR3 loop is CASRGTSGETQYF. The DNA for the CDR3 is TGTGCCAGCAGGGGGACTAGCGGGGAGACCCAGTACTTC.

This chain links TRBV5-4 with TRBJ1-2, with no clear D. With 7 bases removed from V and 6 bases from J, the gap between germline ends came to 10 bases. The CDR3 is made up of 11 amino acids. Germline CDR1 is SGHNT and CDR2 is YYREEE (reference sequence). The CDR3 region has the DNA TGTGCCAGCGAGGTCGGAAATGGCTACACCTTC. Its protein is CASEVGNGYTF.

DNA for the CDR3: TGCGCCAGCAGCTTGGCAGGGGCTGGGGCCAACGTCCTGACTTTC. Its translation: CASSLAGAGANVLTF. This chain uses TRBV5-1 with TRBJ2-6; D might be TRBD1 (6 bases). CDR3 length: 15 residues. Looked up from germline, CDR1 is SGHRS and CDR2 is YFSETQ. Trimming cost V 0 bases and J 2 bases, with 6 bases left between them.

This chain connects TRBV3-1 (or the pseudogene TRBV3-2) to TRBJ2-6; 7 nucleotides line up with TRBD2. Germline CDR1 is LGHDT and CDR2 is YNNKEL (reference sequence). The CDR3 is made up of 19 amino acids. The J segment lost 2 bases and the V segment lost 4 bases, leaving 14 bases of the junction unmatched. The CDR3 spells CASSPEGLADIAGANVLTF. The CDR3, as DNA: TGTGCCAGCAGCCCCGAGGGCCTAGCGGATATCGCTGGGGCCAACGTCCTGACTTTC.

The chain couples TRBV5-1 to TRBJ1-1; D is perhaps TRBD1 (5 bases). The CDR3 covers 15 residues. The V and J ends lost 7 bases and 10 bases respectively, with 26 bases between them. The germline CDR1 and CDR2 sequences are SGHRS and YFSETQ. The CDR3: CASAKDAPVGQGAFF. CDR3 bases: TGCGCCAGCGCAAAGGACGCGCCCGTAGGACAAGGAGCTTTCTTT.

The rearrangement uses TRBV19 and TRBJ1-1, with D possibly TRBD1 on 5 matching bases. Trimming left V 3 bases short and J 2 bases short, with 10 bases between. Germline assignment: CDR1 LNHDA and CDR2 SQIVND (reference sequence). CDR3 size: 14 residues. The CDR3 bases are TGTGCCAGTAGTATTGTGGGGGGTAACACTGAAGCTTTCTTT. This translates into CASSIVGGNTEAFF.

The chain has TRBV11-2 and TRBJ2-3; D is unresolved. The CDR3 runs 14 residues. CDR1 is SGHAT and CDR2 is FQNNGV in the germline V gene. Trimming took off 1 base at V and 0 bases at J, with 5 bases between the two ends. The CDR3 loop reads CASSLGVSTDTQYF. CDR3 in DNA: TGTGCCAGCAGCTTAGGAGTGAGCACAGATACGCAGTATTTT.

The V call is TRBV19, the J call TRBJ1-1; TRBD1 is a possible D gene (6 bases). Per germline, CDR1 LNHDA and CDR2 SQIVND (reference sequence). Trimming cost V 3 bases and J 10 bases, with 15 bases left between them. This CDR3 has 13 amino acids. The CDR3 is CASSMTGERGAFF. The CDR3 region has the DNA TGTGCCAGTAGTATGACAGGAGAACGAGGAGCTTTCTTT.

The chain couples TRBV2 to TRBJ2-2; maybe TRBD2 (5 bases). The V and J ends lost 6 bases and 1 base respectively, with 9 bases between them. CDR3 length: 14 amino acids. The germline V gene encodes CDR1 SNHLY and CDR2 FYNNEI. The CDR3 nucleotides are TGTGCCAGCAGCCGCGGGCGGAACACCGGGGAGCTGTTTTTT. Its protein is CASSRGRNTGELFF.

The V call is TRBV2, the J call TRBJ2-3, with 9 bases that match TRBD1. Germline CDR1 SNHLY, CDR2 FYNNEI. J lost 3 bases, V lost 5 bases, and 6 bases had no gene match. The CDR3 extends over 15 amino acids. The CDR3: CASSIPGQGTDTQYF. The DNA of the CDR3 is TGTGCCAGCAGTATCCCCGGACAGGGGACAGATACGCAGTATTTT.

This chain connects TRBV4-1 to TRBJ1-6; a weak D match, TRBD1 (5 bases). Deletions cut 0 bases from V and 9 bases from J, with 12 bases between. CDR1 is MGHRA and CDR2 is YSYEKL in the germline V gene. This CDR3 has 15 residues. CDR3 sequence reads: CASSQDTGETSPLHF. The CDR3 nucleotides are TGCGCCAGCAGCCAAGATACAGGTGAGACTTCACCCCTCCACTTT.

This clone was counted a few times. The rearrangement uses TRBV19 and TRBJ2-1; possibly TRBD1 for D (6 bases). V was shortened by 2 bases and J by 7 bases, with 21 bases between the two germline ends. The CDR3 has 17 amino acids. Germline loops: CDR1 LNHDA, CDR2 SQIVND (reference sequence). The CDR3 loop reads CASSIRGRGADVNEQFF. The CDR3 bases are TGTGCCAGTAGTATAAGGGGCAGGGGTGCCGATGTGAATGAGCAGTTCTTC.

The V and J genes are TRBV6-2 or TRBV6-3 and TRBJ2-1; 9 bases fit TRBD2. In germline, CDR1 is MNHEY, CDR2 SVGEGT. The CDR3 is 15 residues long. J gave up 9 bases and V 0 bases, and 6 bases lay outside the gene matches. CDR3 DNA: TGTGCCAGCAGTTACTCGAGTGCTAGCGGGATTGAGCAGTTCTTC. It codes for CASSYSSASGIEQFF.

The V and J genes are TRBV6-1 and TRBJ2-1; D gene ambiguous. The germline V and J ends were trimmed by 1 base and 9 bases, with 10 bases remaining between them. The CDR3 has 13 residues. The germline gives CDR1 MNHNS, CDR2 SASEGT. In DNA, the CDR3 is TGTGCCAGCAGTGAAGGCCCTTCGGTTGAGCAGTTCTTC. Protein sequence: CASSEGPSVEQFF.